This passage covers 18 T cell receptor beta chains from one sample sequenced in a study of metastatic and nonmetastatic thyroid tumors. Thyroid surgery was performed in patients who had received no treatment beforehand. TCRdb re-called the PCR reads via MiXCR. The sample carries about 40,000 clones, around 16% recorded once. Material: blood. The receptors originated from a female donor with papillary thyroid cancer or a benign thyroid nodule (not recorded which). Some clones in this sample may be carry-over from other donors' samples.

This clone was counted many times. V gene TRBV7-8 combines with J gene TRBJ2-4; TRBD1 matches 11 bases. V shed 4 bases and J 9 bases; nucleotides not matched to a gene: 2. Germline V gene lookup returns CDR1 SGHVS and CDR2 FQNEAQ. This CDR3 contains 13 residues. In DNA form, the CDR3 reads TGTGCCAGCAGCTCCGGACAGGGGGCCATTCAGTACTTC. The encoded protein is CASSSGQGAIQYF.

In its sample, this clone was seen many times. The gene calls are TRBV3-1 and TRBJ1-6; 7 bases fit TRBD1. The CDR3 has 16 amino acids. The trim removed 4 bases at V and 10 bases at J, leaving 13 bases unmatched. Per germline, CDR1 LGHDT and CDR2 YNNKEL (reference sequence). As DNA, the CDR3 is TGTGCCAGCAGCCCCAGGGGGTGGCCGGAGGGCTCACCCCTCCACTTT. Translation: CASSPRGWPEGSPLHF.

Notes on this clone: The same CDR3 arises from other DNA sequences in this sample as well. V usage is TRBV5-1 and J usage is TRBJ2-3, with D possibly being TRBD2 (6 bases). The CDR3 spans 15 residues. V lost 0 bases and J lost 6, with 14 bases in between. Germline V CDR1 and CDR2: SGHRS, YFSETQ. This CDR3 reads CASSLGRGGRDTQYF. In nucleotides, the CDR3 is TGCGCCAGCAGCTTGGGGCGGGGCGGCCGGGATACGCAGTATTTT.

This clone was counted between two and nine times. At one boundary the junction diverges from the germline segment, which might be a read error. The chain is built from TRBV10-3 and TRBJ2-7; TRBD1 aligns across 8 bases. The germline gives CDR1 ENHRY, CDR2 SYGVKD. There are 11 residues in the CDR3. The CDR3 DNA sequence: TGTGCCGTTGGACAGGGATACGAGCACTACTTC. This gives the protein CAVGQGYEHYF.

Concerning this clone itself: At one boundary the junction diverges from the germline segment, which might be a read error. V and J are TRBV6-1 and TRBJ2-2; TRBD2 is a possible D gene (5 bases). The CDR3 is 11 amino acids. CDR1 is MNHNS and CDR2 is SASEGT in the germline V gene. For the CDR3, the DNA is TGTGCCAGCATCATCACCGGGGAGCCGTTTTTT. Translation: CASIITGEPFF.

This clone was seen a few times. The chain joins TRBV5-4 to TRBJ2-7; no definite D call. Germline CDR1 and CDR2: SGHNT and YYREEE (reference sequence). V shed 4 bases and J shed 3 bases, with 11 bases lying between them. This CDR3 is 13 amino acids long. The CDR3, as DNA: TGTGCCAGCAGCCTTAATGACGGCTACGAGCAGTACTTC. Amino acid sequence: CASSLNDGYEQYF.

This clone was found many times. The V and J genes are TRBV24-1 and TRBJ2-5, with D perhaps TRBD1 (7 bases). This CDR3 is built from 15 residues. The germline V gene encodes CDR1 KGHDR and CDR2 SFDVKD. Trimming removed 3 bases from V and 5 bases from J, with 15 bases in between. The CDR3 nucleotides read TGTGCCACCAGTGATCCCGTCCCAGGGGGGGAGACCCAGTACTTC. Amino acid sequence: CATSDPVPGGETQYF.

This clone was counted at least ten times. This sample also contains other DNA sequences that code for the same CDR3. The genes are TRBV6-1 and TRBJ2-7; 7 bases line up with TRBD1. This CDR3 region has 15 residues. Germline CDR1 is MNHNS and CDR2 is SASEGT. Trimming cost V 1 base and J 5 bases; bases outside gene matches: 8. CDR3 nucleotide sequence: TGTGCCAGCAGTGAAGAGGCCAGGGGGTTCCACGAGCAGTACTTC. Protein: CASSEEARGFHEQYF.

Turning to this clone: The junction differs from germline at one of its ends, possibly a read error. The V and J genes are TRBV5-1 and TRBJ1-2; perhaps TRBD1 as D (5 bases). Looked up from germline, CDR1 is SGHRS and CDR2 is YFSETQ. This CDR3 contains 20 residues. This chain's CDR3 is CASSLALGGLKGYSPYVYTF. Written as DNA, the CDR3 is TGCGCCAGCAGCTTGGCTCTCGGGGGTTTGAAGGGGTACTCACCCTATGTCTACACCTTC.

V gene TRBV25-1 combines with J gene TRBJ2-7; D tentatively fits TRBD1 or TRBD2 (5 bases each). V lost 2 bases, J lost 6 bases, and 29 bases lay in between. Germline CDR1 and CDR2: MGHDK and SYGVNS. The CDR3 consists of 19 residues. The CDR3 bases are TGTGCCAGCAGTGAACACAAGGTTTGTTGGGGGACCTCAGCGGTCGAGCAGTACTTC. Translating it yields CASSEHKVCWGTSAVEQYF.

Many counts were recorded for this clone. This chain uses TRBV6-4 with TRBJ2-1, with D unclear. Germline CDR1 MRHNA, CDR2 SNTAGT. Trimming pared 2 bases from V and 5 bases from J, leaving 7 bases between. This CDR3 contains 13 residues. The chain's CDR3 is CASSDRANNEQFF. The CDR3 coding sequence is TGTGCCAGCAGTGACCGAGCGAACAATGAGCAGTTCTTC.

This clone was seen repeatedly, ten times or more. The rearrangement links TRBV28 to TRBJ1-5, with D possibly being TRBD1 (6 bases). V was trimmed by 7 bases and J by 5 bases, leaving 9 bases between them. From germline, CDR1 is MDHEN and CDR2 SYDVKM. The CDR3 is made up of 12 amino acids. In nucleotides, the CDR3 is TGTGCCAGCAAGACAGGCCATCAGCCCCAGCATTTT. This codes for CASKTGHQPQHF.

This clone was recorded at least ten times. The chain has TRBV20-1 and TRBJ2-3, with 10 bases fitting TRBD2. CDR1 DFQATT and CDR2 SNEGSKA come from the germline V gene (reference sequence). Trimming cost V 3 bases and J 5 bases; bases outside gene matches: 14. The CDR3 is 17 amino acids. The CDR3 nucleotides are TGCAGTGCTAGGGACCTAGCGGGAGTAGGTTTAGGAGATACGCAGTATTTT. It yields the protein CSARDLAGVGLGDTQYF.

Many counts were recorded for this clone. J is TRBJ1-3 and V is TRBV11-1; 10 bases map to TRBD1. This CDR3 has 17 residues. Trimming took 1 base from V and 3 from J; bases not matched to a gene: 6. Germline CDR1 reads SGHAT; CDR2 reads FQDESV (reference sequence). This chain's CDR3 is CASSLEGTGDDGNTIYF. The CDR3 DNA reads as TGTGCCAGCAGCTTAGAAGGGACAGGGGATGATGGAAACACCATATATTTT.

In its sample, this clone was seen many times. The gene calls are TRBV9 and TRBJ2-5, with TRBD2 as a possible D gene (7 bases). CDR1 and CDR2 from the germline V gene are SGDLS and YYNGEE. CDR3 length equals 15 residues. The V end was cut by 3 bases, the J end by 1 base, with 13 bases between. The CDR3 is CASSARGGSQETQYF. CDR3 DNA: TGTGCCAGCAGCGCGAGGGGGGGATCCCAAGAGACCCAGTACTTC.

The chain recombines TRBV20-1 with TRBJ2-2, with D possibly matching TRBD2 (6 bases). Germline-derived CDR1 and CDR2 are DFQATT and SNEGSKA (reference sequence). CDR3 size: 14 residues. V was cut by 4 bases and J by 4 bases, with 13 bases left in between. Here the CDR3 DNA reads TGCAGTGCTATGGGGACTGTCGGCACCGGGGAGCTGTTTTTT. Translation gives CSAMGTVGTGELFF.

The rearrangement links TRBV30 to TRBJ1-2, with unresolved D. The CDR3 extends over 15 amino acids. The germline gives CDR1 GTSNPN, CDR2 SVGIG (reference sequence). Trimming shortened V by 3 bases and J by 2 bases, and 16 bases separated the two germline ends. The CDR3 sequence: CAWSPLRVRNYGYTF. DNA of the CDR3: TGTGCCTGGAGCCCTCTTAGGGTCCGAAACTATGGCTACACCTTC.

The sample holds many counts of this clone. The chain is built from TRBV12-3 or TRBV12-4 and TRBJ2-1; TRBD2 matches 12 bases. V was clipped by 5 bases and J by 3 bases; unmatched bases: 5. The CDR3 sequence is 16 residues long. CDR3 bases: TGTGCCAGCAGTCCCAGACTAGCGGGAGTCTACAATGAGCAGTTCTTC. Translating gives CASSPRLAGVYNEQFF.